This T cell receptor beta chain was captured in a study of shared clonotypes between healthy human individuals. Study-level findings and limits: A generally larger estimated richness was seen in naive subsets than in memory subsets.

The protocol was immunoSEQ multiplex PCR, while the TCRdb copy is restricted to in-frame clones and leaves out a portion. The sample shows under 2.5 million clones, just under 95% of them seen only once. About this clone itself: Antigen specificity is unknown.

The CDR3 covers 14 residues. The germline V gene encodes CDR1 SGHNT and CDR2 YYREEE (reference sequence). Between the trimmed V and J ends, which lost 4 bases and 3 bases, there was a span of 14 bases. None of the donors, who were healthy HIV-negative adults, had recently had acute infections or vaccinations. The sequence was collected from a man younger than 35 in good health. Some clones in this sample may be carry-over from other donors' samples. The gene calls are TRBV5-4 and TRBJ2-7, with unresolved D. The specimen was naive CD4+ T cells from PBMCs. Subset defined: CD45RA+ positively selected. CDR3 loop: CASSPHDSYYEQYF. CDR3 nucleotide sequence: TGTGCCAGCAGCCCTCATGACTCCTACTACGAGCAGTACTTC.